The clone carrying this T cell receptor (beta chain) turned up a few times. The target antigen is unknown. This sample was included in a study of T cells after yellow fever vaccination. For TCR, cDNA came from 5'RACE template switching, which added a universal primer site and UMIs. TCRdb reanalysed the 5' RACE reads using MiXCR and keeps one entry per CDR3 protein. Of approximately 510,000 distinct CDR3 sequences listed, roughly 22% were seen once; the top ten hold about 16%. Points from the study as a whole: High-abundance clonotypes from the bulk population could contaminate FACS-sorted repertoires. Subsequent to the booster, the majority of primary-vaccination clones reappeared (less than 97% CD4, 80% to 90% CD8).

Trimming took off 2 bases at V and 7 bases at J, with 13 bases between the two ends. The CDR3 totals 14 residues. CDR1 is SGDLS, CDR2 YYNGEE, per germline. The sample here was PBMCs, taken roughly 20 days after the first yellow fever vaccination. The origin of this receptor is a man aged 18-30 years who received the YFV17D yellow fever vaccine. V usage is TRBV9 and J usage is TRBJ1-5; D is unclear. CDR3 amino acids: CASSVTREGQPQHF. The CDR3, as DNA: TGTGCCAGCAGCGTTACCCGGGAGGGACAGCCCCAGCATTTT.